Below are 14 T cell receptor beta chains sequenced from a single sample in a study of blood T cell repertoires in COVID-19. The data were produced by immunoSEQ multiplex PCR, yet TCRdb's version contains in-frame clones alone and is incomplete. This table holds 250,000 or so clones, 85% found once. The specimen sequenced was peripheral blood. Source of these receptors: an older woman with active or convalescent COVID-19.

The rearrangement links TRBV19 to TRBJ2-1; D not certain. The V gene's germline CDR1 is LNHDA and CDR2 SQIVND (reference sequence). Trimming removed 3 bases at V and 2 bases at J, with 5 bases between. This CDR3 spans 13 amino acids. DNA of the CDR3: TGTGCCAGTAGTATTGGCACCTACAATGAGCAGTTCTTC. Protein: CASSIGTYNEQFF.

The rearrangement links TRBV7-8 to TRBJ2-7; D may be TRBD2 (5 bases). Deletions cut 3 bases from V and 0 bases from J, with 12 bases between. CDR3 length equals 15 residues. Germline V lookup: CDR1 SGHVS, CDR2 FQNEAQ. The CDR3 reads CASSLTSRDSYEQYF. The CDR3 region has the DNA TGTGCCAGCAGCTTGACAAGCCGGGACTCCTACGAGCAGTACTTC.

This clone was seen only once. The rearrangement links TRBV6-4 to TRBJ2-7, with TRBD1 matching over 10 bases. The CDR3 runs to 14 residues. Germline V gene sequence: CDR1 MRHNA, CDR2 SNTAGT. With 3 bases clipped from V and 5 bases from J, the junction kept 4 bases outside the gene matches. The CDR3 protein is CASSEGQGTNEQYF. In DNA, the CDR3 is TGTGCCAGCAGTGAGGGACAGGGGACCAACGAGCAGTACTTC.

This chain connects TRBV18 to TRBJ2-5; 7 nucleotides line up with TRBD1. Germline lookup yields CDR1 KGHSH and CDR2 LQKENI. The J segment lost 5 bases and the V segment lost 3 bases, leaving 9 bases of the junction unmatched. This CDR3 spans 15 amino acids. The CDR3 coding sequence is TGTGCCAGCTCACCGCAGGGACAGAGGGGGGAGACCCAGTACTTC. As protein: CASSPQGQRGETQYF.

The sample holds one count of this clone. V usage is TRBV2 and J usage is TRBJ1-5; 9 nucleotides agree with TRBD1. Germline V gives CDR1 SNHLY, CDR2 FYNNEI. Trimming took 5 bases from V and 4 from J; bases not matched to a gene: 9. This CDR3 has 16 amino acids. CDR3 bases: TGTGCCAGCAGTTTGGACAGGGGATCCACTAATCAGCCCCAGCATTTT. It codes for CASSLDRGSTNQPQHF.

The rearrangement joins TRBV2 to TRBJ2-1; 9 bases line up with TRBD2. V dropped 4 bases and J dropped 4; count of bases not matched to a gene: 2. The CDR3 covers 14 residues. CDR1 and CDR2 from the germline V gene are SNHLY and FYNNEI. The CDR3 spells CASSASGGYNEQFF. The DNA for the CDR3 is TGTGCCAGCAGTGCCAGCGGGGGGTACAATGAGCAGTTCTTC.

The rearrangement links TRBV28 to TRBJ1-2; perhaps TRBD1 as D (5 bases). Germline V lookup: CDR1 MDHEN, CDR2 SYDVKM. The CDR3 is made up of 13 amino acids. Trimming took 3 bases from V and 2 from J, leaving 7 bases between them. DNA of the CDR3: TGTGCCAGCAGTTTTCCAGGGAACTATGGCTACACCTTC. Its protein is CASSFPGNYGYTF.

The chain links TRBV7-9 to TRBJ2-3; 8 bases align to TRBD2. The J segment lost 4 bases and the V segment lost 5 bases, leaving 11 bases of the junction unmatched. CDR1 is SEHNR, CDR2 FQNEAQ, per germline (reference sequence). This CDR3 spans 16 amino acids. The CDR3, as DNA: TGTGCCAGCAGCGACGGGACTAGTCAGGCCCCAGATACGCAGTATTTT. Translating gives CASSDGTSQAPDTQYF.

The rearrangement joins TRBV10-3 to TRBJ1-1, with 7 bases identical to TRBD1. This CDR3 contains 11 residues. The J segment lost 11 bases and the V segment lost 2 bases, leaving 2 bases of the junction unmatched. The germline V gene encodes CDR1 ENHRY and CDR2 SYGVKD. This CDR3 is CAISETGEAFF. CDR3 sequence (DNA): TGTGCCATCAGTGAGACAGGGGAGGCTTTCTTT.

The chain recombines TRBV30 with TRBJ2-7; D gene unclear. V lost 3 bases and J 4 bases, leaving 7 bases between the germline ends. The CDR3 is made up of 11 amino acids. The germline V gene has CDR1 GTSNPN and CDR2 SVGIG (reference sequence). The CDR3 coding sequence is TGTGCCTGGAGAAACCGGTACGAGCAGTACTTC. It is translated as CAWRNRYEQYF.

The J gene is TRBJ1-2, the V gene TRBV2, with 7 bases matching TRBD1. CDR3 length: 13 amino acids. The germline gives CDR1 SNHLY, CDR2 FYNNEI. After removal of 5 bases from V and 5 bases from J, the junction contained 5 bases not matched to a gene. CDR3 DNA sequence: TGTGCCAGCAGTCCCGACAGGGAATATGGCTACACCTTC. It translates to CASSPDREYGYTF.

The V call is TRBV9, the J call TRBJ2-5; 9 bases agree with TRBD2. CDR1 and CDR2 from the germline V gene are SGDLS and YYNGEE. This CDR3 has 17 amino acids. The ends lost 0 bases at V and 5 bases at J; junction bases unmatched: 11. CDR3 DNA sequence: TGTGCCAGCAGCGTAGGTGTTGGCGGGGGGGCCGGGGAGACCCAGTACTTC. Amino acids: CASSVGVGGGAGETQYF.

CDR3 region: CASSNEPIDTEAFF. Here the CDR3 DNA reads TGTGCCAGTAGTAATGAACCGATAGACACTGAAGCTTTCTTT. The genes are TRBV19 and TRBJ1-1; D ambiguous. Germline CDR1 LNHDA, CDR2 SQIVND (reference sequence). CDR3 length: 14 residues. Trimming pared 4 bases from V and 3 bases from J, leaving 12 bases between.

V usage is TRBV7-2 and J usage is TRBJ2-3, with 12 bases fitting TRBD2. The germline V gene encodes CDR1 SGHTA and CDR2 FQGNSA. This CDR3 is 18 amino acids long. With 5 bases clipped from V and 4 bases from J, the junction kept 13 bases outside the gene matches. Here the CDR3 DNA reads TGTGCCAGCAGCGCGGGTAGACTAGCGGGGGTGTTTGCAGATACGCAGTATTTT. Translation: CASSAGRLAGVFADTQYF. Using reference TRBV7-2 and TRBJ2-3 for the parts outside the CDR3, the full variable domain is GAGVSQSPSNKVTEKGKDVELRCDPISGHTALYWYRQSLGQGLEFLIYFQGNSAPDKSGLPSDRFSAERTGGSVSTLTIQRTQQEDSAVYLCASSAGRLAGVFADTQYFGPGTRLTVL.